The rows below give T cell receptor beta chains drawn from one sample of a study of T cell responses to AZD1222 COVID-19 vaccine. Assay: immunoSEQ multiplex PCR; the TCRdb copy retains only in-frame clones and omits some. The sample includes about 100,000 clones, roughly nine tenths of them seen just once. The input for sequencing was peripheral blood, taken on day 0 of AZD1222 vaccination. These receptors originate from an adult in good health. The CDR3 runs from the conserved cysteine through the conserved F or W. The order of the fields is D gene, V gene, J gene, clone size, CDR3 DNA, CDR3 protein. D genes are given only for firm matches. Size values are once, few and many counts, or a class for expanded clones, and some rows have none.

>-|TRBV6-5|TRBJ2-2|-
TGTGCCAGCAGTTACTGGGAAACAGGTAGCACCGGGGAGCTGTTTTTT
CASSYWETGSTGELFF
>-|TRBV4-1|TRBJ2-4|once
TGCGCCAGCAGCCAAGTTGGGGAGATTGGCAAAAACATTCAGTACTTC
CASSQVGEIGKNIQYF
>-|TRBV3-1/TRBV3-2|TRBJ2-5|once
TGTGCCAGCAGCCAAGAGCACGCCGGGACCCAAGAGACCCAGTACTTC
CASSQEHAGTQETQYF
>-|TRBV5-4|TRBJ2-5|-
TGTGCCAGCAGCTTGGACGGCCTCCAAGAGACCCAGTACTTC
CASSLDGLQETQYF
>TRBD1|TRBV25-1|TRBJ2-7|-
TGTGCCAGCAGTCTAGGGACAGCCTACGAGCAGTACTTC
CASSLGTAYEQYF
>-|TRBV28|TRBJ2-7|-
TGTGCCAGCAGTTTTTATCCGGCCGAGCAGTACTTC
CASSFYPAEQYF
>-|TRBV3-1/TRBV3-2|TRBJ1-4|-
TGTGCCAGCAGCCAGTGGCGCAATGAAAAACTGTTTTTT
CASSQWRNEKLFF
>TRBD2|TRBV28|TRBJ2-3|once
TGTGCCAGCAGTCCCCCCCTAGCGGGGGGCCGGGATACGCAGTATTTT
CASSPPLAGGRDTQYF
>-|TRBV29-1|TRBJ2-5|-
TGCAGCGTTGTTCGGGGGGAGACCCAGTACTTC
CSVVRGETQYF
>TRBD1|TRBV14|TRBJ2-7|-
TGTGCCAGCAGCTCCTGGGGACAGCGAACCTACGAGCAGTACTTC
CASSSWGQRTYEQYF
>-|TRBV3-1/TRBV3-2|TRBJ1-1|-
TGTGCCAGCAGCCAAGATTCCACTGAAGCTTTCTTT
CASSQDSTEAFF
>TRBD2|TRBV5-8|TRBJ2-1|-
TGTGCCAGCAGCCTAGAACTAGCGGGGGTCTCCTACAATGAGCAGTTCTTC
CASSLELAGVSYNEQFF
>-|TRBV12-3/TRBV12-4|TRBJ2-7|-
TGTGCCAGCAGTTTGGGGGGGCCGGGCCCTCCGTACTTC
CASSLGGPGPPYF
>TRBD1|TRBV2|TRBJ1-2|-
TGTGCCAGCAGTGAAAGGACAGGGTCAGATGGCTACACCTTC
CASSERTGSDGYTF
>TRBD1|TRBV5-6|TRBJ2-7|-
TGTGCCAGCAGCTACCGGGACAGGGGCAACTACGAGCAGTACTTC
CASSYRDRGNYEQYF
>-|TRBV29-1|TRBJ1-6|-
TGCAGCGTTGAAAGCAGGGTTGATTCACCCCTCCACTTT
CSVESRVDSPLHF
>-|TRBV5-1|TRBJ1-1|-
TGCGCCAGCAGCTTGGCCGTAGGGGGGCTGACTGAAGCTTTCTTT
CASSLAVGGLTEAFF
>-|TRBV7-9|TRBJ1-3|-
TGTGCCAGCAGCCCAGGGCAGGGAGCAGTAAACACCATATATTTT
CASSPGQGAVNTIYF
>TRBD1|TRBV6-6|TRBJ1-5|-
TGTGCCAGCAGTTTTAAGACAGGGCTCAATCAGCCCCAGCATTTT
CASSFKTGLNQPQHF
>-|TRBV19|TRBJ1-1|-
TGTGCCAGTAACCGGGACTCCCCTGGGAACACTGAAGCTTTCTTT
CASNRDSPGNTEAFF
>TRBD2|TRBV5-1|TRBJ2-7|-
TGCGCCAGCAGCTTGGAGATCGGGGGGGTACGCGAGCAGTACTTC
CASSLEIGGVREQYF
>-|TRBV4-2|TRBJ1-1|-
TGTGCCAGCAGCCAAGTACGCAGGACTGGAGCTTTCTTT
CASSQVRRTGAFF
>TRBD1|TRBV24-1|TRBJ1-1|-
TGTGCCACCAGTGTCCCGGGACAGGGGGGGTGCACTGAAGCTTTCTTT
CATSVPGQGGCTEAFF
>-|TRBV19|TRBJ1-3|-
TGTGCCAGTAATCCGACAGGTGCTGGAAACACCATATATTTT
CASNPTGAGNTIYF
>-|TRBV2|TRBJ2-5|-
TGTGCCAGCAGGGGGAGCACAGGGCGGGAGACCCAGTACTTC
CASRGSTGRETQYF
>-|TRBV29-1|TRBJ1-2|-
TGCAGCGTTGGGACCTCACTGGGGTATGGCTACACCTTC
CSVGTSLGYGYTF
>-|TRBV19|TRBJ1-5|-
TGTGCCAGTAGTTTATTGAATCAGCCCCAGCATTTT
CASSLLNQPQHF
>TRBD1|TRBV19|TRBJ1-4|-
TGTGCCAGTAGTAACGACAGGGCGCGAAATGAAAAACTGTTTTTT
CASSNDRARNEKLFF
>-|TRBV19|TRBJ2-5|-
TGTGCCAGTAGAGTCTTCGACCCCATCCAAGAGACCCAGTACTTC
CASRVFDPIQETQYF
>TRBD1|TRBV5-1|TRBJ1-4|-
TGCGCCAGCAGCACCACAGGGGCTACAACTAATGAAAAACTGTTTTTT
CASSTTGATTNEKLFF
>TRBD1|TRBV5-6|TRBJ1-1|-
TGTGCCAGCAGCGGTCGGGACAGCTTGAACACTGAAGCTTTCTTT
CASSGRDSLNTEAFF
>-|TRBV14|TRBJ1-1|-
TGTGCCAGCAGCCCCGGGGGGTACACTGAAGCTTTCTTT
CASSPGGYTEAFF
>-|TRBV28|TRBJ1-6|-
TGTGCCAGCAGTCCCAGTTTCAATTCACCCCTCCACTTT
CASSPSFNSPLHF
>-|TRBV11-2|TRBJ2-3|-
TGTGCCAGCAGCCTTTGGCACTCCTCCACAGATACGCAGTATTTT
CASSLWHSSTDTQYF
>-|TRBV3-1/TRBV3-2|TRBJ1-3|-
TGTGCCAGCAGCCACAACCGGGGCTCTGGAAACACCATATATTTT
CASSHNRGSGNTIYF
>TRBD1|TRBV10-1|TRBJ2-7|-
TGCGCCAGCAGTGATATGGGGACAGGGGACCACGAGCAGTACTTC
CASSDMGTGDHEQYF
>-|TRBV19|TRBJ2-1|-
TGTGCCAGTAGTATCCGTCAGGGACAATACAATGAGCAGTTCTTC
CASSIRQGQYNEQFF
>TRBD1|TRBV30|TRBJ1-1|-
TGTGCCTGGAGTGTATCCGTACAGGGGAAGGGGGTGAACACTGAAGCTTTCTTT
CAWSVSVQGKGVNTEAFF
>-|TRBV3-1/TRBV3-2|TRBJ1-1|-
TGTGCCAGCAGAAACCTGGGTGAAGCTTTCTTT
CASRNLGEAFF
>-|TRBV7-8|TRBJ1-6|-
TGTGCCAGCAGCCCCGCTATAAGACAGAGCTCCTATAATTCACCCCTCCACTTT
CASSPAIRQSSYNSPLHF
>TRBD1|TRBV28|TRBJ1-4|-
TGTGCCAGCAGTCCCGGGGAAGGGACAGGGATTGAAAAACTGTTTTTT
CASSPGEGTGIEKLFF
>-|TRBV7-2|TRBJ1-2|-
TGTGCCAGCACCTACTCGCCCCCAGGAGGCTACACCTTC
CASTYSPPGGYTF
>-|TRBV19|TRBJ1-5|-
TGTGCCAGTGGTTGGGGGGCTCAGCCCCAGCATTTT
CASGWGAQPQHF
>-|TRBV3-1/TRBV3-2|TRBJ1-5|once
TGTGCCAGCAGCCGGGGGAGCAATCAGCCCCAGCATTTT
CASSRGSNQPQHF
>-|TRBV5-4|TRBJ1-6|-
TGTGCCAGCAGCCCCCAACTTAGTCCGAATTCACCCCTCCACTTT
CASSPQLSPNSPLHF
>-|TRBV27|TRBJ1-5|-
TGTGCCAGCAGTTTATCCCAGGGTTGGCAGCCCCAGCATTTT
CASSLSQGWQPQHF
>TRBD2|TRBV20-1|TRBJ2-5|-
TGCAGTGCTGGTGGACTAGCGGGGGGCCCGGGGACCCAGTACTTC
CSAGGLAGGPGTQYF
>-|TRBV4-1|TRBJ2-7|-
TGCGCCAGCAGCCAAGGACCAGCCTGGCTAGCCTCCTACGAGCAGTACTTC
CASSQGPAWLASYEQYF